Listed below are T cell receptor beta chains from one sample, sequenced in a study of blood T cells in healthy people across ages. TCRdb redid the calling of the 5' RACE reads with MiXCR, one entry per CDR3 protein. The table lists 1,300,000 or so distinct CDR3 sequences, approximately 63% of them singletons, with about 6.3% in the top ten. Sequences were obtained from blood. Receptors originate from a man aged 18 to 30 in good health. The conserved cysteine and the conserved F or W are not part of the CDR3 here. Fields, in order: V gene, J gene, D gene, CDR3 protein. The D gene is left open where the match is weak.

>TRBV19|TRBJ1-1|-
ASSIVGETEAF
>TRBV6-2/TRBV6-3|TRBJ2-1|-
ASSTSTSYNEQF
>TRBV5-1|TRBJ2-3|-
ASSFSTDTQY
>TRBV6-2/TRBV6-3|TRBJ1-5|-
ASRNQPQH
>TRBV7-2|TRBJ2-4|TRBD2
ASSSRGGGGLAKNIQY
>TRBV12-3/TRBV12-4|TRBJ2-5|-
GSRLLGGAEQETQY
>TRBV27|TRBJ2-7|TRBD2
ASSSVLAGGHEQY
>TRBV20-1|TRBJ2-5|TRBD1
SARDPLRDREETQY
>TRBV30|TRBJ1-4|TRBD1
AWNRGFVEKLF
>TRBV4-1|TRBJ2-7|-
ASSPGVTGSYEQY
>TRBV6-2/TRBV6-3|TRBJ1-2|-
ASNPTGTSAYGYT
>TRBV5-6|TRBJ2-5|TRBD2
ASSSLLAGIQETQY
>TRBV29-1|TRBJ2-3|-
SVQVLGGEVTDTQY
>TRBV5-1|TRBJ1-1|-
ASSLGASATEAF
>TRBV20-1|-|-
SASGNEFEQY
>TRBV5-6|TRBJ2-7|TRBD2
ASSPTGLGLYEQY
>TRBV27|TRBJ2-7|-
ASRYRGLPDSYEQY
>TRBV7-2|TRBJ2-1|-
ASSLEGGLPYEQF
>TRBV20-1|TRBJ2-7|-
SARDGDNTYEQY
>TRBV13|TRBJ1-6|-
ASSLYGGSYNSPLH
>TRBV6-1|TRBJ2-2|-
ATSRGPNTGELF
>TRBV20-1|TRBJ1-2|-
SASGTSYGYT
>TRBV20-1|TRBJ2-1|-
SATAMNEQF
>TRBV5-6|-|TRBD2
ASSRIMAGDEQY
>TRBV29-1|TRBJ2-7|-
SVERRSEQY
>TRBV11-2|TRBJ2-1|TRBD2
ASSWVSGSNEQF
>TRBV20-1|TRBJ1-6|-
SARVGTATLLLH
>TRBV27|TRBJ1-2|-
ASRNANYGYT
>TRBV28|TRBJ1-6|-
ASSSRASYNSPLH
>TRBV20-1|TRBJ1-6|-
SARDGRSSYNSPLH
>TRBV4-1|TRBJ2-7|-
ASSQAEREDEQY
>TRBV29-1|TRBJ1-2|-
SVVGPSFGYT
>TRBV14|TRBJ2-5|-
ASSQVLGTGETQY
>TRBV5-6|TRBJ2-5|TRBD1
ASSSDRGPAETQY
>TRBV27|TRBJ1-6|-
ASSLSPYNSPLH
>TRBV6-2/TRBV6-3|TRBJ2-5|-
ASSYSRRTNNEQY
>TRBV7-2|TRBJ2-7|-
ASSPGSLSSYEQY
>TRBV28|TRBJ1-2|-
ASSFHFPSYGYT
>TRBV6-2/TRBV6-3|TRBJ1-6|TRBD1
ASSGDRASPLH
>TRBV10-3|TRBJ2-1|TRBD1
AISEWDRDNEQF
>TRBV10-3|TRBJ2-2|-
AISDRGESGELF
>TRBV4-3|TRBJ2-7|TRBD2
ASSQGTSGVYEQY
>TRBV29-1|TRBJ1-2|-
SAGNSLGHYGYT
>TRBV20-1|-|TRBD2
SAERDGGYEQY
>TRBV29-1|TRBJ1-3|TRBD1
SVEGQGEHTIY
>TRBV20-1|TRBJ2-3|-
SAWAVPSTDTQY
>TRBV4-1|TRBJ1-1|-
ASSLRGGMSTEAF
>TRBV20-1|-|-
SADPIGEETQY
>TRBV5-1|TRBJ1-2|TRBD1
ASSLRQGVPYGYT
>TRBV15|TRBJ2-5|-
ATSRYTETQY
>TRBV20-1|TRBJ2-3|-
SATRSDTYSTDTQY
>TRBV18|TRBJ2-7|TRBD1
ASSPALQTGENEQY
>TRBV10-3|-|TRBD1
AIGTGNYEQY
>TRBV3-1|TRBJ2-4|TRBD1
ASSEVPTGAKNIQY
>TRBV6-2/TRBV6-3|TRBJ2-7|TRBD2
ASRAGTSGSYEQY
>TRBV12-3/TRBV12-4|TRBJ2-5|TRBD2
ASSFSGRYQETQY
>TRBV4-1|TRBJ2-7|-
ASSQAWTSEQY
>TRBV20-1|TRBJ2-7|-
SASTGKIYEQY
>TRBV10-3|TRBJ1-2|TRBD1
AIYRDRGHGYT
>TRBV15|TRBJ2-7|TRBD1
ATGQGTNYEQY